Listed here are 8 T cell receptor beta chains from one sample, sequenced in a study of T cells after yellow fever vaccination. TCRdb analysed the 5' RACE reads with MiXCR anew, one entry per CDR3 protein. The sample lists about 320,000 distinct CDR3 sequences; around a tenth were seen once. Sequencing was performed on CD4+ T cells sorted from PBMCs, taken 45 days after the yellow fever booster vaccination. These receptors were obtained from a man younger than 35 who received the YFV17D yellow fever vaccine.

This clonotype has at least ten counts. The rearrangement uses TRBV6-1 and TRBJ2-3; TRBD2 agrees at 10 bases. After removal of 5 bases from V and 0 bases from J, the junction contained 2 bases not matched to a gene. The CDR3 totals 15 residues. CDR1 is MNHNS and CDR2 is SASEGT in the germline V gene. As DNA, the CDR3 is TGTGCCAGCAGTCATAGCGGGGGGAGCACAGATACGCAGTATTTT. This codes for CASSHSGGSTDTQYF.

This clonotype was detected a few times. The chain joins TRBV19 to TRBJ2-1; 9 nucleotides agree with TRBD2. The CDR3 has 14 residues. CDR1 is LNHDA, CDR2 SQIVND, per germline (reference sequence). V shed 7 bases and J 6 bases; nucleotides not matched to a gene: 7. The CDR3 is CASTSGGSGNEQFF. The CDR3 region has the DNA TGTGCCAGTACCAGCGGGGGGTCCGGCAATGAGCAGTTCTTC.

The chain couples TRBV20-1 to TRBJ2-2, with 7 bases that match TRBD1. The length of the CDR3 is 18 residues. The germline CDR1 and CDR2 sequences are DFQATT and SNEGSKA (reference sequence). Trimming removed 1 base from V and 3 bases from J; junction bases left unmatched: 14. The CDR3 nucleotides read TGCAGTGCTAGAGGTGTCCTTACCGGGACAGCAGACACCGGGGAGCTGTTTTTT. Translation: CSARGVLTGTADTGELFF.

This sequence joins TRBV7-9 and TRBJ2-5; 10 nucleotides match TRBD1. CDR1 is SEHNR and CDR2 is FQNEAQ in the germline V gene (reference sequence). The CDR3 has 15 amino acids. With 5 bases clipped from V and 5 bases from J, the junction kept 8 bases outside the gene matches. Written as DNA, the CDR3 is TGTGCCAGCAGCCTCGGACAGGGGGATTGGGAGACCCAGTACTTC. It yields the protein CASSLGQGDWETQYF.

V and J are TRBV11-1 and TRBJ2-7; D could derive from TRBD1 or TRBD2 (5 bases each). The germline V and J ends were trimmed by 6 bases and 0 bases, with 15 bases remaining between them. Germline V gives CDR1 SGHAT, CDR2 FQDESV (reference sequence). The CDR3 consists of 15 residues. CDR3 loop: CASRAGRATSYEQYF. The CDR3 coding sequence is TGTGCCAGCAGGGCGGGCAGGGCCACCTCCTACGAGCAGTACTTC.

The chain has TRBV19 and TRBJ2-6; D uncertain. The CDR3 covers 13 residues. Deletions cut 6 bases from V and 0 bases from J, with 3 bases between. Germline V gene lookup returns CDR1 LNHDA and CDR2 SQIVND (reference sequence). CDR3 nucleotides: TGTGCCAGTAGGATCTCTGGGGCCAACGTCCTGACTTTC. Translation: CASRISGANVLTF.

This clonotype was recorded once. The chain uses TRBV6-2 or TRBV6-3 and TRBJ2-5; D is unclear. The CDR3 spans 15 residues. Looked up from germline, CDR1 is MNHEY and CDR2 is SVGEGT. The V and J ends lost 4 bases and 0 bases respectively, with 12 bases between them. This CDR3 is CASSSHEPNQETQYF. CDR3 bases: TGTGCCAGCAGTTCCCACGAACCTAACCAAGAGACCCAGTACTTC.

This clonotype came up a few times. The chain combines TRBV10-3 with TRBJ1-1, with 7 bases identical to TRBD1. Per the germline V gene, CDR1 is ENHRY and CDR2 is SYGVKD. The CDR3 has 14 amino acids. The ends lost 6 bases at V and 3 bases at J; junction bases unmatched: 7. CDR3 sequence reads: CAISQTGLDTEAFF. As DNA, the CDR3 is TGTGCCATCAGCCAGACAGGGTTAGACACTGAAGCTTTCTTT.